A single sample gave rise to the 10 T cell receptor beta chains below, sequenced in a study of T cell responses to AZD1222 COVID-19 vaccine. Some clones are missing from TCRdb's copy, which holds only in-frame ones; the method was immunoSEQ multiplex PCR. This sample has 150,000 to 200,000 clones; approximately 90% occur once, and the top ten carry about 6.1%. This sample comprised peripheral blood, obtained on day 0 of AZD1222 vaccination. The receptor source for this set is an adult in good health.

The count of this clone is one. The gene calls are TRBV27 and TRBJ1-3; no reliable D call. CDR1 MNHEY and CDR2 SMNVEV come from the germline V gene (reference sequence). This CDR3 has 16 amino acids. V was cut by 2 bases and J by 2 bases, with 13 bases left in between. The CDR3 loop reads CASSLNQLDPGNTIYF. DNA for the CDR3: TGTGCCAGCAGTTTAAATCAGTTAGACCCTGGAAACACCATATATTTT.

The chain is built from TRBV28 and TRBJ2-5, with 8 bases identical to TRBD1. This CDR3 region has 14 residues. V gave up 5 bases and J gave up 5 bases; unmatched junction bases: 7. Per the germline V gene, CDR1 is MDHEN and CDR2 is SYDVKM. The CDR3 nucleotides read TGTGCCAGCAGTCCTGGACAGGGAAGGGAGACCCAGTACTTC. Translated, it gives CASSPGQGRETQYF.

V usage is TRBV7-9 and J usage is TRBJ1-5; D not certain. The CDR3 covers 14 residues. Looked up from germline, CDR1 is SEHNR and CDR2 is FQNEAQ (reference sequence). The V end lost 4 bases, the J end lost 7 bases, and 14 bases lay between the germline ends. CDR3 nucleotides: TGTGCCAGCAGCTCTGAGTCCGTACAACAGCCCCAGCATTTT. Protein: CASSSESVQQPQHF.

The rearrangement links TRBV28 to TRBJ1-2, with unresolved D. The CDR3 extends over 13 amino acids. Per germline, CDR1 MDHEN and CDR2 SYDVKM. The ends were cut back, 5 bases at V and 5 bases at J, with 12 bases in the middle. Written as DNA, the CDR3 is TGTGCCAGCAGTGTTGACAATCGATATGGCTACACCTTC. It translates to CASSVDNRYGYTF.

The V call is TRBV6-4, the J call TRBJ2-5; 8 bases line up with TRBD2. This CDR3 has 16 residues. CDR1 is MRHNA and CDR2 is SNTAGT in the germline V gene. The V segment lost 4 bases and the J segment 4 bases; nucleotides outside the gene matches: 11. CDR3 DNA sequence: TGTGCCAGCAGTGCGGAAATGGCGGGGGGAGGAGAGACCCAGTACTTC. It is translated as CASSAEMAGGGETQYF.

V usage is TRBV28 and J usage is TRBJ1-5; D is uncertain. Trimming left V 6 bases short and J 5 bases short, with 8 bases between. Per germline, CDR1 MDHEN and CDR2 SYDVKM. The CDR3 has 12 amino acids. The CDR3 bases are TGTGCCAGCAGCCAGGTTGATCAGCCCCAGCATTTT. Translating it yields CASSQVDQPQHF.

The chain joins TRBV2 to TRBJ2-1; 15 bases line up with TRBD2. Trimming at V came to 3 bases and at J to 8 bases, leaving 2 bases not matched to a gene. The germline CDR1 and CDR2 sequences are SNHLY and FYNNEI. This CDR3 is 15 amino acids long. CDR3 region: CASSDGLAGGYEQFF. In DNA, the CDR3 is TGTGCCAGCAGTGATGGACTAGCGGGAGGGTATGAGCAGTTCTTC.

This sequence joins TRBV7-3 and TRBJ1-1; D not certain. CDR3 length equals 14 residues. Germline-derived CDR1 and CDR2 are SGHTA and FQGTGA. V lost 1 base, J lost 2 bases, and 8 bases lay in between. CDR3 coding DNA: TGTGCCAGCAGCTTAAGCGGGCGAAACACTGAAGCTTTCTTT. Translated, it gives CASSLSGRNTEAFF.

The V gene is TRBV5-1, the J gene TRBJ2-1, with a weak D call TRBD2 (5 bases). This CDR3 has 16 residues. V lost 9 bases to trimming and J lost 0 bases, with 19 bases between them. Germline lookup yields CDR1 SGHRS and CDR2 YFSETQ. The DNA of the CDR3 is TGCGCCACCGGCCGGGGATACGAGAGCTCCTACAATGAGCAGTTCTTC. This codes for CATGRGYESSYNEQFF.

This clone was observed a handful of times. The chain uses TRBV3-1 (or the pseudogene TRBV3-2) and TRBJ1-2, with 8 nucleotides matching TRBD1. Germline V gene sequence: CDR1 LGHDT, CDR2 YNNKEL (reference sequence). After removal of 7 bases from V and 8 bases from J, the junction contained 15 bases not matched to a gene. The CDR3 has 15 residues. The CDR3 loop reads CASNPKLDRVEGYTF. DNA for the CDR3: TGTGCCAGCAACCCGAAGTTGGACAGGGTTGAAGGCTACACCTTC.